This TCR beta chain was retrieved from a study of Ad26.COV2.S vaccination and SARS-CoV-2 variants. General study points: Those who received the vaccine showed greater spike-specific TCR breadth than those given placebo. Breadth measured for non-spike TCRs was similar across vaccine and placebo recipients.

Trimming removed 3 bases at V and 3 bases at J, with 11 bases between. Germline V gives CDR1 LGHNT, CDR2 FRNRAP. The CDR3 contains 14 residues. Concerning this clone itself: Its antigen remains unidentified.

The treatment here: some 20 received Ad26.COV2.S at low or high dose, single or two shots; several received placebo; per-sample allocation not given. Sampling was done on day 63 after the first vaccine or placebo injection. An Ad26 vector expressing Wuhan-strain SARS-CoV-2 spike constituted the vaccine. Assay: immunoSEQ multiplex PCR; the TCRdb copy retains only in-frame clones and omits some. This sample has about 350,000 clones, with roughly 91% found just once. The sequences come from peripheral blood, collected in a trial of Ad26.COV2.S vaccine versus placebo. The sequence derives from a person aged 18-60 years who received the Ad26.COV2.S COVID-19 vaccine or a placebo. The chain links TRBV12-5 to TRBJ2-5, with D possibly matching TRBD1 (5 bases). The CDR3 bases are TGTGCTAGTGGTTTCTGGGCAGGGAAAGAGACCCAGTACTTC. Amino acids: CASGFWAGKETQYF.